The next 10 T cell receptor beta chains were all read from a single sample in a study of T cell responses to AZD1222 COVID-19 vaccine. Repertoires were generated with immunoSEQ multiplex PCR, while TCRdb's copy carries only in-frame clones and drops some. The sample has about 120,000 clones, roughly 89% seen once. Sequencing used peripheral blood, obtained on day 0 of AZD1222 vaccination. The receptors were sampled from an adult in good health.

Of note for this clone: A junction end diverges from the germline sequence, so it may reflect a read error. The rearrangement uses TRBV6-1 and TRBJ2-7, with D perhaps matching TRBD1 or TRBD2 (5 bases each). This CDR3 has 15 residues. The germline V gene encodes CDR1 MNHNS and CDR2 SASEGT. CDR3 protein: CASTETGRSSYEQYF. CDR3 in DNA: TGTGCCAGCACTGAAACGGGACGGAGCTCCTACGAGCAGTACTTC.

The V gene is TRBV7-2, the J gene TRBJ2-7, with D unclear. CDR1 is SGHTA, CDR2 FQGNSA, per germline. V was pared by 0 bases and J by 0 bases, with 12 bases between. The length of the CDR3 is 16 residues. The CDR3 protein is CASSLASSSLSYEQYF. CDR3 nucleotide sequence: TGTGCCAGCAGCTTAGCTTCTTCAAGCCTCTCCTACGAGCAGTACTTC.

The chain employs TRBV11-2 and TRBJ1-1; a possible D gene is TRBD1 (5 bases). Germline lookup yields CDR1 SGHAT and CDR2 FQNNGV. V was cut by 5 bases and J by 6 bases, with 19 bases left in between. This CDR3 is 15 amino acids long. CDR3 nucleotide sequence: TGTGCCAGCAGCCTACGGAGGAGACAGATCGCTGAAGCTTTCTTT. This codes for CASSLRRRQIAEAFF. The entire variable domain, with the rest obtained from reference TRBV11-2 and TRBJ1-1, is as follows: EAGVAQSPRYKIIEKRQSVAFWCNPISGHATLYWYQQILGQGPKLLIQFQNNGVVDDSQLPKDRFSAERLKGVDSTLKIQPAKLEDSAVYLCASSLRRRQIAEAFFGQGTRLTVV.

This sequence joins TRBV19 and TRBJ2-3; possible D gene TRBD2, 6 bases. Trimming shortened V by 9 bases and J by 6 bases, and 22 bases separated the two germline ends. From germline, CDR1 is LNHDA and CDR2 SQIVND (reference sequence). The CDR3 consists of 15 residues. CDR3 region: CASLPAGTPGDTQYF. As DNA, the CDR3 is TGTGCCAGCCTACCCGCCGGGACTCCAGGGGATACGCAGTATTTT.

The chain has TRBV27 and TRBJ1-2; perhaps TRBD1 as D (5 bases). Between the trimmed V and J ends, which lost 6 bases and 2 bases, there was a span of 16 bases. Germline assignment: CDR1 MNHEY and CDR2 SMNVEV (reference sequence). CDR3 length: 15 residues. The CDR3 region is CASSPAGPRNYGYTF. In DNA, the CDR3 is TGTGCCAGCAGCCCCGCAGGGCCACGAAACTATGGCTACACCTTC.

The chain couples TRBV6-1 to TRBJ2-7, with TRBD1 matching 9 bases. Unmatched junction bases numbered 10, after V lost 3 bases and J lost 4 bases. Germline V lookup: CDR1 MNHNS, CDR2 SASEGT. There are 16 residues in the CDR3. The CDR3 protein is CASSDLDRGAGYEQYF. In DNA form, the CDR3 reads TGTGCCAGCAGTGACTTGGACAGGGGCGCTGGATACGAGCAGTACTTC.

The V call is TRBV15, the J call TRBJ2-7; D unresolved. Germline lookup yields CDR1 LNHNV and CDR2 YYDKDF (reference sequence). The CDR3 is 14 residues long. V lost 0 bases and J lost 3, with 9 bases in between. This CDR3 is CATSRDQDRYEQYF. For the CDR3, the DNA is TGTGCCACCAGCAGAGATCAAGACCGCTACGAGCAGTACTTC. The whole variable domain, filled in from reference TRBV15 and TRBJ2-7, reads DAMVIQNPRYQVTQFGKPVTLSCSQTLNHNVMYWYQQKSSQAPKLLFHYYDKDFNNEADTPDNFQSRRPNTSFCFLDIRSPGLGDTAMYLCATSRDQDRYEQYFGPGTRLTVT.

The genes are TRBV30 and TRBJ1-6; 7 bases fit TRBD1. Germline CDR1 GTSNPN, CDR2 SVGIG (reference sequence). The CDR3 consists of 13 residues. This CDR3 reads CAGGRGLGSPLHF. CDR3 nucleotide sequence: TGTGCGGGTGGCAGGGGGTTGGGCTCACCCCTCCACTTT.

The chain carries TRBV30 and TRBJ2-1; D perhaps matches TRBD1 (6 bases). CDR1 and CDR2 from the germline V gene are GTSNPN and SVGIG (reference sequence). Trimming shortened V by 0 bases and J by 10 bases, and 19 bases separated the two germline ends. There are 15 residues in the CDR3. CDR3 nucleotides: TGTGCCTGGAGTGTACAGGCCTCTCCCCAGGGGGAGCAGTTCTTC. Protein product: CAWSVQASPQGEQFF.

This clone was seen just once. The V and J genes are TRBV5-1 and TRBJ2-3; TRBD2 matches 7 bases. This CDR3 is built from 15 residues. Germline CDR1 SGHRS, CDR2 YFSETQ. V gave up 0 bases and J gave up 3 bases; unmatched junction bases: 4. CDR3 DNA sequence: TGCGCCAGCAGCTTGGCCTGGACTAGTACAGATACGCAGTATTTT. It translates to CASSLAWTSTDTQYF.